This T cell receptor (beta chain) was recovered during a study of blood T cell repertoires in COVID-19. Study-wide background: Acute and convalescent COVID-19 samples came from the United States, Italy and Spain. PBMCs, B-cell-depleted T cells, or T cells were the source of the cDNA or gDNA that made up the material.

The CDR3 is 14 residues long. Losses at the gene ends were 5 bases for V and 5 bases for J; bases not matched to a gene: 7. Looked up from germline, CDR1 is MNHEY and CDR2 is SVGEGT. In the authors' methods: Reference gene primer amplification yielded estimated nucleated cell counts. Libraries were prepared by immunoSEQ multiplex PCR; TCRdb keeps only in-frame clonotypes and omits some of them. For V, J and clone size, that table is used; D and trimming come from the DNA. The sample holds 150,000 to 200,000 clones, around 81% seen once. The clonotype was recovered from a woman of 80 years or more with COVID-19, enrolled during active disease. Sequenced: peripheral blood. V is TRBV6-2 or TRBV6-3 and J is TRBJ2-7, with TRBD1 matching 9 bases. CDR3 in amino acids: CASSGTGRVHEQYF. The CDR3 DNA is TGTGCCAGCAGTGGGACAGGGCGGGTCCACGAGCAGTACTTC.